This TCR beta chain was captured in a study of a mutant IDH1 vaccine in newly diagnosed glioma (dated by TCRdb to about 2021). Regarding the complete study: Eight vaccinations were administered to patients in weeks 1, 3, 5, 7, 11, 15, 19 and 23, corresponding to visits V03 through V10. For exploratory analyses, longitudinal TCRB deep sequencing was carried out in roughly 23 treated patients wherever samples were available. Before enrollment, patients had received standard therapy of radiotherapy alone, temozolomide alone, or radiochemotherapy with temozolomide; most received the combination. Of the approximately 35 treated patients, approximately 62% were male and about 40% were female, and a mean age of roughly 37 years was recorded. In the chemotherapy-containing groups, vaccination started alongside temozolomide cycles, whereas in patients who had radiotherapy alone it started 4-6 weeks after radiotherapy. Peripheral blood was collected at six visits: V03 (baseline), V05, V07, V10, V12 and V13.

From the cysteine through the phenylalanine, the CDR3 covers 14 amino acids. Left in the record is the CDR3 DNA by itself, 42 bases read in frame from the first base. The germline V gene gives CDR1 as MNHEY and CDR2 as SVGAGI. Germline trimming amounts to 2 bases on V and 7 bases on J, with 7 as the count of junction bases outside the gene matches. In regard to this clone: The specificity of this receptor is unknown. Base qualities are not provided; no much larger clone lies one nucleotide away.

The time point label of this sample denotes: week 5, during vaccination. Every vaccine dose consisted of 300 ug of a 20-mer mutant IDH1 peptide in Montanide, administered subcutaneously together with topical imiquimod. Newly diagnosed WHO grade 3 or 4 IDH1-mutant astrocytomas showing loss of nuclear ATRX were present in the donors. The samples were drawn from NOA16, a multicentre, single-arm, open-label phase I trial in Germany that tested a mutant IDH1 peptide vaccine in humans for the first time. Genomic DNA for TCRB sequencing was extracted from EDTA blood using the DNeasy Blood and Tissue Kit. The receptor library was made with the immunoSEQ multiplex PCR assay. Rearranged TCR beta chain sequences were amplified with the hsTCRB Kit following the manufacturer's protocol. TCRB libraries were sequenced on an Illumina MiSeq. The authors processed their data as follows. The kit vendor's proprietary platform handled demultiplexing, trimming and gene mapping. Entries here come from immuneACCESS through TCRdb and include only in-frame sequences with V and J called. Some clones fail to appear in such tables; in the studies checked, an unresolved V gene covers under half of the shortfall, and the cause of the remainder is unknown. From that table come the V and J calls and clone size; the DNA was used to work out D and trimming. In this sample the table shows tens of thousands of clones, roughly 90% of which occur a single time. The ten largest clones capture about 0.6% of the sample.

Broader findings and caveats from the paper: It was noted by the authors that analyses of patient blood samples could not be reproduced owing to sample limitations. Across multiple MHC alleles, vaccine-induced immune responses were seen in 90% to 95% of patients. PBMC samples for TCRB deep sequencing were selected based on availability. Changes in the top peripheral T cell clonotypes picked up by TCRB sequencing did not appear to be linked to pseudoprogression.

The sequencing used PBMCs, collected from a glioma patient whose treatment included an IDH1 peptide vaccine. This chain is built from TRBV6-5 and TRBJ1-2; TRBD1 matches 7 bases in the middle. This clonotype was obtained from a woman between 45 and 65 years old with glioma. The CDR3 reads CASSYVGTDSGYTF. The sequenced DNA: TGTGCCAGCAGTTACGTCGGGACAGATAGTGGCTACACCTTC.